These 2 T cell receptor beta chains share one sample of origin, sequenced in a study of T-cell reconstitution after alpha-beta-depleted transplantation in children. During its preparation, the TCRbeta library received unique molecular identifiers. TCRdb ran MiXCR on the PCR reads and lists one entry per CDR3 protein. The sample lists around 680,000 distinct CDR3 sequences, around 17% occurring once. The material was PBMCs from the stem cell graft donor, obtained from the stem cell graft. The receptors stem from a human donor who donated a stem cell graft to a child with acute myeloid leukemia.

This clonotype came up many times. The chain couples TRBV9 to TRBJ1-4, with unresolved D. CDR3 length equals 11 residues. The germline gives CDR1 SGDLS, CDR2 YYNGEE. Trimming cost V 3 bases and J 11 bases, with 8 bases left between them. For the CDR3, the DNA is TGTGCCAGCAGCGACAGTGGGAAACTGTTTTTT. Residues: CASSDSGKLFF.

With regard to this clonotype: A much larger clone differs by one base, so this may be a read error. The chain couples TRBV4-2 to TRBJ2-5; TRBD1 agrees at 8 bases. The germline V gene has CDR1 LGHNA and CDR2 YNFKEQ. The CDR3 has 17 amino acids. Trimming removed 1 base from V and 2 bases from J; junction bases left unmatched: 9. The CDR3 DNA reads TGTGCCAGCAGCCAAGCCTTTGGACAGGGTGTACAAGAGACCCAGTACTTC. Its protein product is CASSQAFGQGVQETQYF.